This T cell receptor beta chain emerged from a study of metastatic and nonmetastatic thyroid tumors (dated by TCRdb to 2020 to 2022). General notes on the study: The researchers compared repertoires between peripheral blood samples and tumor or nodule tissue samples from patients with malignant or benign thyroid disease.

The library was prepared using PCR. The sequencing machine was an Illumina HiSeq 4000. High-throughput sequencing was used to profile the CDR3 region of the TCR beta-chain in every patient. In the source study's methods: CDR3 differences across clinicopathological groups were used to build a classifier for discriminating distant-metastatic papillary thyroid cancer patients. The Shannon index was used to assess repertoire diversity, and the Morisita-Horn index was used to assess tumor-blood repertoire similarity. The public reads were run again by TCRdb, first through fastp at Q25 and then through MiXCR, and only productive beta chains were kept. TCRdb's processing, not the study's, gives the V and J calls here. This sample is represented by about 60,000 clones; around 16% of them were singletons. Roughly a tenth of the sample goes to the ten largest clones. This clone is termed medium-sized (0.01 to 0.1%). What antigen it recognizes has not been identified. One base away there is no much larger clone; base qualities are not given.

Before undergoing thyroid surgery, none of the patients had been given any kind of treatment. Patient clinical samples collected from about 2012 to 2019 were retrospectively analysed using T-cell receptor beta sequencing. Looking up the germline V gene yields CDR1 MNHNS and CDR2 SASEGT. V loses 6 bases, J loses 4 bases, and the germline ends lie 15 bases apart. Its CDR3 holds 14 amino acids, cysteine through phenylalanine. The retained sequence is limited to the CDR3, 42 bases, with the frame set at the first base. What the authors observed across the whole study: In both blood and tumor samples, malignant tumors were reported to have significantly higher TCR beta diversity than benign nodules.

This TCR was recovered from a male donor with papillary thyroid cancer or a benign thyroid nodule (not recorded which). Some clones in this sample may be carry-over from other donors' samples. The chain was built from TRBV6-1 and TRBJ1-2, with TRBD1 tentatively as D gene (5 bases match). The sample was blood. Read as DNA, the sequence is TGTGCCAGCAGGCGCCGGGACGAGAGCTATGGCTACACCTTC. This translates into CASRRRDESYGYTF.